Shown below are 20 T cell receptor beta chains from a single sample sequenced in a study of T cells expressing NK-cell markers. No DNA is given; TCRdb re-called the 5' RACE reads and lists each CDR3 protein once. This sample's clone table lists about 170,000 distinct CDR3 sequences. Material for sequencing was blood T cells: a sorted CD56 or NKG2C T cell subset, CD4+ or CD8+ T cells, or bulk PBMC T cells (not recorded which). Receptors were obtained from a man aged 18-69 years in good health.

The chain uses TRBV2 and TRBJ2-1; the TCRdb D gene call, TRBD2, has no DNA to confirm it. Germline CDR1 reads SNHLY; CDR2 reads FYNNEI. There are 15 residues in the CDR3. CDR3: CASSDTGGPMNEQFF.

This chain uses TRBV15 with TRBJ2-3; without DNA, the TCRdb call of TRBD1 cannot be checked. The CDR3 extends over 15 amino acids. CDR1 and CDR2 from the germline V gene are LNHNV and YYDKDF (reference sequence). The CDR3 sequence: CATSRDDRGTDTQYF.

The chain is built from TRBV7-8 and TRBJ2-2; TCRdb's D gene call, TRBD2, goes unchecked for lack of DNA. This CDR3 comprises 18 residues. Germline V gives CDR1 SGHVS, CDR2 FQNEAQ. The CDR3: CASRLSSGDYANTGELFF.

The V call is TRBV20-1, the J call TRBJ2-6; the TRBD1 assignment by TCRdb is unverifiable without DNA. Germline assignment: CDR1 DFQATT and CDR2 SNEGSKA (reference sequence). The CDR3 runs 18 residues. CDR3 residues: CSARGRTGGFSGANVLTF.

The chain uses TRBV29-1 and TRBJ2-7; TCRdb indicates TRBD1, and absent DNA this call remains unverified. Germline CDR1 and CDR2: SQVTM and ANQGSEA. There are 14 residues in the CDR3. CDR3 sequence reads: CSVGGWGQGYEQYF.

CDR3 residues: CASSLQGARNEQYF. The chain joins TRBV5-1 to TRBJ2-7; the TCRdb D gene call, TRBD1, has no DNA to confirm it. Looked up from germline, CDR1 is SGHRS and CDR2 is YFSETQ. The length of the CDR3 is 14 residues.

The genes are TRBV2 and TRBJ2-7. CDR1 and CDR2 from the germline V gene are SNHLY and FYNNEI. This CDR3 is built from 14 residues. CDR3 protein: CASSENIGRYEQYF.

This sequence joins TRBV4-1 and TRBJ1-5; no DNA is available, so the TRBD1 call from TCRdb remains unchecked. The CDR3 has 15 amino acids. Germline V gene lookup returns CDR1 MGHRA and CDR2 YSYEKL. The CDR3 spells CASSQGQGVNQPQHF.

J is TRBJ2-2 and V is TRBV12-3 or TRBV12-4; TCRdb indicates TRBD2, and absent DNA this call remains unverified. The CDR3 contains 13 residues. This chain's CDR3 is CASSSPSGGELFF.

The gene calls are TRBV11-2 and TRBJ1-4; TCRdb's assignment of TRBD1 cannot be checked, as there is no DNA. Per germline, CDR1 SGHAT and CDR2 FQNNGV. The CDR3 has 13 residues. The CDR3 spells CASSEGTDEKLFF.

The CDR3: CASSVQITGKQTQYF. This rearrangement joins TRBV11-2 to TRBJ2-5; TCRdb's D call, TRBD1, is unchecked because there is no DNA. The germline gives CDR1 SGHAT, CDR2 FQNNGV. The CDR3 is 15 amino acids.

V usage is TRBV6-5 and J usage is TRBJ2-7; TCRdb calls TRBD1, which cannot be checked without DNA. Germline CDR1 reads MNHEY; CDR2 reads SVGAGI. This CDR3 is built from 13 residues. Here the CDR3 reads CASSYVKGVEQYF.

The chain employs TRBV5-4 and TRBJ2-5; the D call from TCRdb, TRBD1, cannot be confirmed without DNA. In germline, CDR1 is SGHNT, CDR2 YYREEE (reference sequence). CDR3 size: 16 residues. The CDR3 is CASSLLMRGIRETQYF.

The V gene is TRBV19, the J gene TRBJ2-3; TCRdb outputs TRBD1, but without DNA this stays unchecked. CDR1 is LNHDA and CDR2 is SQIVND in the germline V gene (reference sequence). CDR3 length: 13 amino acids. The CDR3 sequence is CASSSRGTDTQYF. Complete variable domain (other parts from reference TRBV19 and TRBJ2-3): DGGITQSPKYLFRKEGQNVTLSCEQNLNHDAMYWYRQDPGQGLRLIYYSQIVNDFQKGDIAEGYSVSREKKESFPLTVTSAQKNPTAFYLCASSSRGTDTQYFGPGTRLTVL.

The chain uses TRBV18 and TRBJ1-2. Germline CDR1 KGHSH, CDR2 LQKENI. The CDR3 length is 14 residues. The CDR3 here is CASSPPLSSIGYTF.

The chain recombines TRBV2 with TRBJ2-2; no DNA is available, so the TRBD2 call from TCRdb remains unchecked. The CDR3 has 18 amino acids. Germline lookup yields CDR1 SNHLY and CDR2 FYNNEI. The CDR3 loop is CASSEARAGGVYTGELFF.

The chain recombines TRBV28 with TRBJ2-5. The CDR3 consists of 15 residues. In germline, CDR1 is MDHEN, CDR2 SYDVKM. The CDR3 loop is CASSPHRTVQETQYF.

The chain couples TRBV27 to TRBJ2-1; as DNA is missing, the TRBD1 call by TCRdb cannot be tested. Germline V gene data show CDR1 as MNHEY and CDR2 as SMNVEV (reference sequence). The CDR3 sequence is 16 residues long. The CDR3: CASSGTRTSSYNEQFF.

The chain uses TRBV6-5 and TRBJ2-7; the TCRdb D gene call, TRBD1, has no DNA to confirm it. This CDR3 region has 16 residues. Germline V gene data show CDR1 as MNHEY and CDR2 as SVGAGI. The CDR3 here is CASSYSRTGTTYEQYF.

The V gene is TRBV23-1, the J gene TRBJ2-1; TCRdb reports TRBD1, a call that lacks DNA to check it against. TRBV23-1 is noted as an ORF with a role that remains uncertain. This CDR3 is built from 15 residues. CDR3 protein: CASSPTTGGYNEQFF.